The 30 T cell receptor beta chains given below trace back to one sample, sequenced in a study of shared clonotypes between healthy human individuals. Repertoires were generated with immunoSEQ multiplex PCR, while TCRdb's copy carries only in-frame clones and drops some. The sample records around 1.4 million clones, approximately 98.5% being singletons. Sequenced: naive CD4+ T cells sorted from blood. Subset here: CD45RA+ positively selected. The source of these receptors is a young man in good health.

The chain recombines TRBV2 with TRBJ2-7; 7 nucleotides align to TRBD1. Germline CDR1 is SNHLY and CDR2 is FYNNEI. The CDR3 is made up of 17 amino acids. J gave up 2 bases and V 7 bases, and 17 bases lay outside the gene matches. The chain's CDR3 is CASTSLPFRGLTYEQYF. Written as DNA, the CDR3 is TGTGCCAGCACCTCGTTACCTTTCAGGGGGTTGACCTACGAGCAGTACTTC.

This chain uses TRBV15 with TRBJ1-3; D unresolved. V dropped 1 base and J dropped 0 bases, with 10 bases sitting between them. CDR3 size: 16 residues. Germline values: CDR1 LNHNV, CDR2 YYDKDF (reference sequence). DNA of the CDR3: TGTGCCACCAGCAGAGGTCGCAAGCGCTCTGGAAACACCATATATTTT. Protein product: CATSRGRKRSGNTIYF.

This clone was picked up one time. V is TRBV28 and J is TRBJ2-5; D perhaps matches TRBD1 (7 bases). CDR3 length: 16 residues. The germline CDR1 and CDR2 sequences are MDHEN and SYDVKM. With 5 bases removed from V and 2 bases from J, the gap between germline ends came to 18 bases. CDR3 loop: CASSHRGGTVQETQYF. The DNA of the CDR3 is TGTGCCAGCAGTCATAGAGGCGGGACAGTTCAAGAGACCCAGTACTTC.

V is TRBV5-1 and J is TRBJ2-6; TRBD2 aligns across 9 bases. The germline CDR1 and CDR2 sequences are SGHRS and YFSETQ. With 0 bases clipped from V and 1 base from J, the junction kept 11 bases outside the gene matches. The CDR3 contains 20 residues. CDR3 residues: CASSLGLGLAGISGANVLTF. The CDR3 DNA follows: TGCGCCAGCAGCTTGGGTCTAGGGCTAGCGGGAATATCTGGGGCCAACGTCCTGACTTTC.

The V and J genes are TRBV9 and TRBJ1-3; 9 bases are shared with TRBD1. V gave up 1 base and J gave up 0 bases; unmatched junction bases: 8. This CDR3 is 18 amino acids long. Looked up from germline, CDR1 is SGDLS and CDR2 is YYNGEE. The CDR3 sequence: CASSVIGDRAHSGNTIYF. The DNA of the CDR3 is TGTGCCAGCAGCGTAATCGGGGACAGGGCCCACTCTGGAAACACCATATATTTT.

The chain joins TRBV6-5 to TRBJ1-1, with 7 bases fitting TRBD1. The germline CDR1 and CDR2 sequences are MNHEY and SVGAGI. V shed 6 bases and J 2 bases; nucleotides not matched to a gene: 6. The CDR3 length is 14 residues. CDR3 residues: CASRSTGHNTEAFF. For the CDR3, the DNA is TGTGCCAGCAGGTCGACAGGGCACAACACTGAAGCTTTCTTT.

CDR3 nucleotide sequence: TGTGCCAGTAGTATAAGACAGCCCGATCAGCCCCAGCATTTT. It encodes CASSIRQPDQPQHF. The chain employs TRBV19 and TRBJ1-5, with D possibly matching TRBD1 (5 bases). The CDR3 runs 14 residues. Trimming cost V 2 bases and J 5 bases, with 10 bases left between them. From germline, CDR1 is LNHDA and CDR2 SQIVND (reference sequence).

V is TRBV18 and J is TRBJ2-1; D is undetermined. The germline CDR1 and CDR2 sequences are KGHSH and LQKENI. Trimming removed 3 bases at V and 7 bases at J, with 16 bases between. The CDR3 extends over 15 amino acids. The CDR3: CASSPSLSSGNEQFF. DNA for the CDR3: TGTGCCAGCTCACCCAGTCTATCTTCCGGTAATGAGCAGTTCTTC.

The chain employs TRBV7-2 and TRBJ2-7; D not resolved. Deletions cut 2 bases from V and 0 bases from J, with 11 bases between. Germline V gene sequence: CDR1 SGHTA, CDR2 FQGNSA. The CDR3 runs to 15 residues. CDR3 sequence: CASSLTPMSSYEQYF. The CDR3 bases are TGTGCCAGCAGCTTAACCCCCATGAGCTCCTACGAGCAGTACTTC.

The V gene is TRBV7-9, the J gene TRBJ1-1; D uncertain. The germline V and J ends were trimmed by 5 bases and 3 bases, with 13 bases remaining between them. Germline CDR1 and CDR2: SEHNR and FQNEAQ (reference sequence). CDR3 length equals 14 residues. The chain's CDR3 is CASSPTTLYTEAFF. The CDR3 nucleotides are TGTGCCAGCAGCCCGACGACCCTTTACACTGAAGCTTTCTTT.

The chain has TRBV9 and TRBJ2-7, with D unresolved. In germline, CDR1 is SGDLS, CDR2 YYNGEE. The V and J ends lost 0 bases and 6 bases respectively, with 10 bases between them. CDR3 size: 13 residues. This CDR3 is CASSVEALGEQYF. The CDR3 DNA is TGTGCCAGCAGCGTAGAGGCCCTCGGCGAGCAGTACTTC.

This clone was recorded once. This chain joins TRBV9 and TRBJ2-1; unclear D gene. The germline V gene encodes CDR1 SGDLS and CDR2 YYNGEE. V gave up 0 bases and J gave up 5 bases, with 9 bases separating them. The CDR3 is 14 amino acids. The CDR3 loop reads CASSVGVSNNEQFF. DNA for the CDR3: TGTGCCAGCAGCGTAGGCGTATCCAACAATGAGCAGTTCTTC. The whole variable domain, filled in from reference TRBV9 and TRBJ2-1, reads DSGVTQTPKHLITATGQRVTLRCSPRSGDLSVYWYQQSLDQGLQFLIQYYNGEERAKGNILERFSAQQFPDLHSELNLSSLELGDSALYFCASSVGVSNNEQFFGPGTRLTVL.

The chain recombines TRBV9 with TRBJ2-7; 8 bases line up with TRBD1. After removal of 3 bases from V and 2 bases from J, the junction contained 4 bases not matched to a gene. This CDR3 contains 14 residues. Germline loops: CDR1 SGDLS, CDR2 YYNGEE. The CDR3 DNA reads as TGTGCCAGCAGCGGGACAGGGTTTCCCTACGAGCAGTACTTC. Amino acids: CASSGTGFPYEQYF.

The chain uses TRBV5-6 and TRBJ2-7; 9 bases fit TRBD1. CDR1 SGHDT and CDR2 YYEEEE come from the germline V gene. The CDR3 is 16 amino acids. Trimming took 4 bases from V and 3 from J; bases not matched to a gene: 11. CDR3 DNA sequence: TGTGCCAGCAGCCGATATCCCGGGACAGGGAACTACGAGCAGTACTTC. Amino acid sequence: CASSRYPGTGNYEQYF.

V gene TRBV5-4 combines with J gene TRBJ2-5; D is possibly TRBD1 (6 bases). V lost 1 base and J lost 6, with 16 bases in between. Germline V gene data show CDR1 as SGHNT and CDR2 as YYREEE (reference sequence). The CDR3 length is 15 residues. The CDR3 is CASSLQGLPSKTQYF. Written as DNA, the CDR3 is TGTGCCAGCAGCTTGCAGGGGCTGCCTTCTAAGACCCAGTACTTC.

The chain couples TRBV11-2 to TRBJ2-7; 9 bases fit TRBD2. CDR3 size: 15 residues. Per the germline V gene, CDR1 is SGHAT and CDR2 is FQNNGV. Unmatched junction bases numbered 7, after V lost 0 bases and J lost 7 bases. The CDR3 DNA sequence: TGTGCCAGCAGCTTAGAGGGCGGGAGGGCGAGGGAGCAGTACTTC. This gives the protein CASSLEGGRAREQYF.

CDR3 in DNA: TGTGCCAGTAGTCCCCGGGAGGGGGACACTGAAGCTTTCTTT. Amino acids: CASSPREGDTEAFF. V and J are TRBV19 and TRBJ1-1, with D possibly being TRBD1 (6 bases). Deletions cut 5 bases from V and 3 bases from J, with 13 bases between. The germline gives CDR1 LNHDA, CDR2 SQIVND (reference sequence). There are 14 residues in the CDR3.

This chain uses TRBV28 with TRBJ2-7; 8 positions match TRBD2. The ends lost 3 bases at V and 0 bases at J; junction bases unmatched: 7. Germline loops: CDR1 MDHEN, CDR2 SYDVKM. The CDR3 spans 16 residues. This CDR3 reads CASSLRAGLVSYEQYF. DNA for the CDR3: TGTGCCAGCAGTTTGCGGGCGGGACTAGTCTCCTACGAGCAGTACTTC.

This clone is a singleton in its sample. This chain uses TRBV18 with TRBJ1-3; D remains ambiguous. Germline CDR1 and CDR2: KGHSH and LQKENI. Trimming stripped 6 bases from V and 0 bases from J, with 18 bases between. The CDR3 sequence is 17 residues long. The CDR3 protein is CASSVTFARDSGNTIYF. The CDR3 DNA reads as TGTGCCAGCTCCGTTACTTTTGCGCGGGACTCTGGAAACACCATATATTTT. The variable domain in full, completed from reference TRBV18 and TRBJ1-3, reads NAGVMQNPRHLVRRRGQEARLRCSPMKGHSHVYWYRQLPEEGLKFMVYLQKENIIDESGMPKERFSAEFPKEGPSILRIQQVVRGDSAAYFCASSVTFARDSGNTIYFGEGSWLTVV.

This chain links TRBV28 with TRBJ2-1; possibly TRBD2 for D (6 bases). Germline V gene sequence: CDR1 MDHEN, CDR2 SYDVKM. Between the trimmed V and J ends, which lost 1 base and 0 bases, there was a span of 10 bases. CDR3 length equals 16 residues. CDR3: CASSLFGGRSYNEQFF. The CDR3 DNA sequence: TGTGCCAGCAGTTTATTCGGGGGACGCTCCTACAATGAGCAGTTCTTC. Full variable domain (outside the CDR3, taken from reference TRBV28 and TRBJ2-1): DVKVTQSSRYLVKRTGEKVFLECVQDMDHENMFWYRQDPGLGLRLIYFSYDVKMKEKGDIPEGYSVSREKKERFSLILESASTNQTSMYLCASSLFGGRSYNEQFFGPGTRLTVL.

This clone was observed a single time. The rearrangement uses TRBV7-6 and TRBJ2-7; tentative D call: TRBD2 (6 bases). CDR1 is SGHVS and CDR2 is FNYEAQ in the germline V gene. This CDR3 spans 15 amino acids. V lost 1 base to trimming and J lost 3 bases, with 13 bases between them. The CDR3 region has the DNA TGTGCCAGCAGCTTAGTCCAGGGAGGTAGCTACGAGCAGTACTTC. Amino acids: CASSLVQGGSYEQYF.

The gene calls are TRBV7-8 and TRBJ1-5; D not resolved. Trimming cost V 3 bases and J 6 bases, with 12 bases left between them. The CDR3 is 14 amino acids. Germline CDR1 is SGHVS and CDR2 is FQNEAQ. DNA of the CDR3: TGTGCCAGCAGCTTTGCGGGGTCAGGTCAGCCCCAGCATTTT. It yields the protein CASSFAGSGQPQHF.

The chain recombines TRBV9 with TRBJ1-3; D not resolved. Germline lookup yields CDR1 SGDLS and CDR2 YYNGEE. The CDR3 extends over 12 amino acids. V was shortened by 4 bases and J by 4 bases, with 6 bases between the two germline ends. This CDR3 reads CASSPSGNTIYF. The CDR3 nucleotides are TGTGCCAGCAGCCCCAGCGGAAACACCATATATTTT.

The chain carries TRBV28 and TRBJ2-7; D ambiguous. There are 13 residues in the CDR3. V dropped 3 bases and J dropped 3 bases, with 9 bases sitting between them. CDR1 and CDR2 from the germline V gene are MDHEN and SYDVKM. CDR3 amino acids: CASSFLRHYEQYF. CDR3 in DNA: TGTGCCAGCAGTTTCCTGCGACACTACGAGCAGTACTTC.

This clone was seen a single time. The chain carries TRBV27 and TRBJ2-2, with D uncertain. V was cut by 6 bases and J by 0 bases, with 11 bases left in between. Germline assignment: CDR1 MNHEY and CDR2 SMNVEV (reference sequence). The CDR3 runs to 15 residues. The CDR3: CASSPRSPNTGELFF. CDR3 sequence (DNA): TGTGCCAGCAGCCCACGAAGTCCGAACACCGGGGAGCTGTTTTTT.

The sample holds one count of this clone. The chain carries TRBV7-8 and TRBJ2-1, with TRBD2 matching over 7 bases. The trim removed 4 bases at V and 0 bases at J, leaving 6 bases unmatched. Germline CDR1 SGHVS, CDR2 FQNEAQ. The CDR3 has 16 residues. As DNA, the CDR3 is TGTGCCAGCAGCTCCCTAGCGGAAAGCTCCTACAATGAGCAGTTCTTC. As protein: CASSSLAESSYNEQFF.

The chain recombines TRBV10-1 with TRBJ2-2; 9 bases map to TRBD2. The junction had 18 bases not matched to a gene; V was cut back by 4 bases and J by 3 bases. CDR1 is WNHNN and CDR2 is SYGVQD in the germline V gene (reference sequence). The CDR3 consists of 20 residues. The CDR3 is CASSAWAGGPGVLDTGELFF. The CDR3 DNA sequence: TGCGCCAGCAGTGCCTGGGCGGGAGGGCCAGGGGTCTTGGACACCGGGGAGCTGTTTTTT.

V is TRBV20-1 and J is TRBJ1-1, with TRBD1 matching 7 bases. The CDR3 loop spans 11 amino acids. The ends lost 0 bases at V and 14 bases at J; junction bases unmatched: 6. The germline V gene has CDR1 DFQATT and CDR2 SNEGSKA (reference sequence). The CDR3 nucleotides read TGCAGTGCTAGAGAGCGGGACAGATCCTTCTTT. This gives the protein CSARERDRSFF.

A note on this clone: The same CDR3 also results from other DNA sequences found in this sample. This chain links TRBV9 with TRBJ1-1; weak D call: TRBD1 (5 bases). Germline values: CDR1 SGDLS, CDR2 YYNGEE. V was trimmed by 2 bases and J by 5 bases, leaving 10 bases between them. CDR3 length equals 13 residues. CDR3 coding DNA: TGTGCCAGCAGCGTTGGGGGTAGGACTGAAGCTTTCTTT. It translates to CASSVGGRTEAFF.

This chain connects TRBV5-1 to TRBJ2-7, with 7 bases matching TRBD1. This CDR3 has 18 residues. Germline CDR1 SGHRS, CDR2 YFSETQ. The ends lost 4 bases at V and 0 bases at J; junction bases unmatched: 16. The CDR3 spells CASSTDTNRGKTSYEQYF. The CDR3 DNA reads TGCGCCAGCAGCACCGACACTAACAGGGGAAAGACCTCCTACGAGCAGTACTTC.